A selection of T cell receptor beta chains follows, all from one sample in a study of T cell changes during pregnancy in multiple sclerosis. TCRdb keeps only in-frame clones here, not all; method: immunoSEQ multiplex PCR. This sample has approximately 70,000 clones; more than 80% occur once, and the top ten carry 1% to 1.5%. The sample consisted of peripheral blood, taken in the third trimester of pregnancy. Receptors were obtained from a female donor with multiple sclerosis, enrolled in a pregnancy study. CDR3s include the opening cysteine and the closing phenylalanine or tryptophan. D genes are given only for firm matches.

d_call | v_call | cdr3_aa
- | TRBV6-5 | CATRMEGGYGYTF
- | TRBV27 | CASSLSSYSNQPQHF
- | TRBV18 | CATSRRATDTQYF
TRBD2 | TRBV7-2 | CASSLVGRESLLSYEQYF
- | TRBV5-8 | CASSLGQYNEKLFF
TRBD1 | TRBV9 | CASSPGTGVNYEQYF
- | TRBV7-8 | CASSLALSQGGQPQHF
TRBD2 | TRBV5-6 | CASSLGLAGAYNEQFF
- | TRBV10-3 | CAISHSGNQPQHF
- | TRBV6-5 | CASSYGFNYGYTF
TRBD2 | TRBV19 | CASSIAVTSGYTDTQYF
TRBD2 | TRBV2 | CASSDWRERTDTQYF
- | TRBV29-1 | CSVVPRGNQPQHF
TRBD1 | TRBV7-9 | CASSLPDRPATNEKLFF
- | TRBV18 | CASSPRLDAGELFF
- | TRBV27 | CASSLRRGGTEAFF
TRBD1 | TRBV18 | CASSSGQGHSNQPQHF
TRBD2 | TRBV6-1 | CASSPGLAAYEQYF
- | TRBV7-9 | CASSFFSSYNEQFF
- | TRBV7-6 | CASSAQLGHNEQFF
TRBD1 | TRBV28 | CASSFWSWDRGSYEQYF
TRBD1 | TRBV5-1 | CASSLTGGTGELFF
TRBD2 | TRBV30 | CAWSSKREGGYF
- | TRBV19 | CASRGRQVDNEQFF
TRBD1 | TRBV27 | CASKRTGDSMGNEQFF
- | TRBV9 | CASSVAMNTEAFF
TRBD1 | TRBV28 | CASNGAGQASSNYGYTF
- | TRBV5-1 | CASSLQGRLQFEQFF
TRBD1 | TRBV7-9 | CASSLSGTVQETQYF
- | TRBV14 | CASSQDWRTGELFF
TRBD1 | TRBV4-1 | CASSQDLWGDSNTEAFF
TRBD2 | TRBV10-2 | CASTDSGASGFNEQFF
TRBD1 | TRBV4-2 | CASSQGGQGALEKLFF
- | TRBV9 | CASSVVGSVGASEQYF
- | TRBV6-4 | CASSDEERSSYNEQFF
- | TRBV30 | CAWSGSGYGYTF
TRBD2 | TRBV29-1 | CSVEDHGLAGGGDTQYF
- | TRBV7-9 | CASSFGGPQETQYF
- | TRBV11-2 | CASSLDLQRGGYGYTF
- | TRBV7-2 | CASSVGTLDTQYF
TRBD2 | TRBV5-1 | CASSGGTSDYNEQFF
TRBD1 | TRBV28 | CASSNQGASSYNEQFF
TRBD1 | TRBV6-5 | CASSYSGTAVGNIQYF
- | TRBV11-3 | CASSSGGGETQYF